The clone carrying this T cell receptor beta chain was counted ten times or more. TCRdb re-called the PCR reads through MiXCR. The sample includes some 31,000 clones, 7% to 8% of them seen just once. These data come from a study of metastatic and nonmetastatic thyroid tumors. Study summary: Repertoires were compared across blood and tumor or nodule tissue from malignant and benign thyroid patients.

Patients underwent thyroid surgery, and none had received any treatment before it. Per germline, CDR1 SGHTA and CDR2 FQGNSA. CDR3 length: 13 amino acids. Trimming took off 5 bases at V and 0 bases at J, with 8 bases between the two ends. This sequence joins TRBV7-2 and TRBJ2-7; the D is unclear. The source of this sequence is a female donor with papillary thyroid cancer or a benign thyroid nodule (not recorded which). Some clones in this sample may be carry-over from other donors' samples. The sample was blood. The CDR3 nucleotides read TGTGCCAGCAGCCTATACATCTCCTACGAGCAGTACTTC. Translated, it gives CASSLYISYEQYF.